What follows are 6 T cell receptor beta chains derived from one specimen sequenced in a study of control samples from healthy donors and cancer patients. Libraries were prepared by immunoSEQ multiplex PCR; TCRdb keeps only in-frame clonotypes and omits some of them. The sample lists under 200,000 clones; around nine tenths were seen once. The specimen sequenced was blood. The receptors derive from a woman aged 25 to 45 in good health.

The chain joins TRBV3-1 (or the pseudogene TRBV3-2) to TRBJ2-5, with D unclear. The V gene lost 4 bases and the J gene lost 5 bases, with 14 bases spanning the gap. CDR1 and CDR2 from the germline V gene are LGHDT and YNNKEL (reference sequence). The CDR3 extends over 14 amino acids. CDR3 sequence: CASSRKLAVETQYF. In nucleotides, the CDR3 is TGTGCCAGCAGCCGCAAACTCGCGGTTGAGACCCAGTACTTC.

The genes are TRBV5-1 and TRBJ2-2; TRBD1 matches at 7 bases. The CDR3 consists of 15 residues. The V segment lost 5 bases and the J segment 5 bases; nucleotides outside the gene matches: 9. Germline V gene data show CDR1 as SGHRS and CDR2 as YFSETQ. As DNA, the CDR3 is TGCGCCAGCAGTGAGGGGGCAAGGAATACCGGGGAGCTGTTTTTT. This translates into CASSEGARNTGELFF.

This chain links TRBV4-2 with TRBJ2-5, with 9 nucleotides matching TRBD2. The trim removed 1 base at V and 2 bases at J, leaving 8 bases unmatched. The CDR3 runs 17 residues. Per germline, CDR1 LGHNA and CDR2 YNFKEQ. The CDR3 sequence: CASSQVPGAGGQETQYF. In nucleotides, the CDR3 is TGTGCCAGCAGCCAAGTGCCCGGGGCGGGGGGGCAAGAGACCCAGTACTTC.

The gene calls are TRBV21-1 and TRBJ2-5; whether TRBD1, the table's D call, matches the DNA was not checked. TRBV21-1 is termed a pseudogene. The CDR3 is 17 amino acids. CDR3 protein: CASSPQPGGGFQETQYF. In DNA form, the CDR3 reads TGTGCCAGCAGCCCCCAACCGGGTGGGGGCTTTCAAGAGACCCAGTACTTC.

The chain links TRBV14 to TRBJ2-1; D not certain. CDR1 and CDR2 (germline): SGHDN, FVKESK. V lost 1 base to trimming and J lost 10 bases, with 5 bases between them. CDR3 length equals 11 residues. CDR3 amino acids: CASSQAIEQFF. CDR3 DNA sequence: TGTGCCAGCAGCCAAGCGATAGAGCAGTTCTTC.

The rearrangement links TRBV7-8 to TRBJ2-7, with 7 bases that match TRBD1. The CDR3 runs 14 residues. The trim removed 10 bases at V and 2 bases at J, leaving 11 bases unmatched. The germline V gene encodes CDR1 SGHVS and CDR2 FQNEAQ. The CDR3 nucleotides are TGTGCCATCGCCCCAGGGGGAGCGGCCTACGAGCAGTACTTC. It specifies CAIAPGGAAYEQYF.